This TCR beta chain was documented in a study of prognosis after radiotherapy for stage I lung cancer. Using two-round multiplex PCR, the authors amplified TCR beta CDR3 from genomic DNA. TRBV and TRBJ genes each had their own specific primers in first-round PCR. Amplification in the second PCR round was performed with universal primers. Using its own MiXCR run on the multiplex PCR reads, TCRdb lists one record per CDR3 protein. Here the sample spans approximately 10,000 distinct CDR3 sequences, 30% to 40% being singletons. On this clonotype itself: The antigen is not known. With a far larger clone one base away, a read error is the likely cause.

Findings of the study overall: There was no determination made of whether the expanded TCR clones were tumor-specific.

This TCR came from a donor aged 50 or older with non-small cell lung cancer. This sample comprised PBMCs, obtained before or after stereotactic body radiation therapy (not recorded which).

The CDR3 protein is CANSPDRASGYTF. The CDR3 coding sequence is TGTGCCAACAGTCCCGACAGGGCGAGTGGCTACACCTTC. The chain uses TRBV6-8 and TRBJ1-2; 7 bases are a match to TRBD1. Germline V gene lookup returns CDR1 MNHGY and CDR2 SAAAGT. This CDR3 is 13 amino acids long.